Listed here is a single TCR beta chain. TCRdb analysed the 5' RACE reads with MiXCR anew, one entry per CDR3 protein. Here the sample spans about 400,000 distinct CDR3 sequences, 20% being singletons. This sample stems from a study of CD8 T cells in ankylosing spondylitis. V lost 2 bases, J lost 3 bases, and 9 bases lay in between. CDR1 is SGHKS and CDR2 is YYEKEE in the germline V gene (reference sequence). The CDR3 consists of 15 residues. Sample: blood, either unsorted or a sorted T cell fraction (not recorded which). This TCR was recovered from a male donor with ankylosing spondylitis or in good health (not recorded which). This chain uses TRBV5-5 with TRBJ2-6; the D is unclear. The CDR3 DNA sequence: TGTGCCAGCAGCTTTTATACTGGTGGGGCCAACGTCCTGACTTTC. Protein: CASSFYTGGANVLTF. The full variable domain, in which reference TRBV5-5 and TRBJ2-6 provide the parts outside the CDR3, is DAGVTQSPTHLIKTRGQQVTLRCSPISGHKSVSWYQQVLGQGPQFIFQYYEKEERGRGNFPDRFSARQFPNYSSELNVNALLLGDSALYLCASSFYTGGANVLTFGAGSRLTVL.